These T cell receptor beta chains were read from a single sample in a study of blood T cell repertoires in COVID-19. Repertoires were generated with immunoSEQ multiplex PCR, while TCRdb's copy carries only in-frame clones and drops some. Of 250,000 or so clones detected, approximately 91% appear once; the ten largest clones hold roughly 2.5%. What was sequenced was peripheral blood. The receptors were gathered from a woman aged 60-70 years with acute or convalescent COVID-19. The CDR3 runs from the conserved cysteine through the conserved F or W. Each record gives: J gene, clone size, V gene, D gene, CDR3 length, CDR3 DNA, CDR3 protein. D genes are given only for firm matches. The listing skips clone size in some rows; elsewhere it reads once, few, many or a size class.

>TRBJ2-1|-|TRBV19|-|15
TGTGCCAGTAGTAGATACAGGAGCTCCTACAATGAGCAGTTCTTC
CASSRYRSSYNEQFF
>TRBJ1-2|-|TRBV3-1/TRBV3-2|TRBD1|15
TGTGCCAGCAGCCAAGTCGGCAGGGGGGACTATGGCTACACCTTC
CASSQVGRGDYGYTF
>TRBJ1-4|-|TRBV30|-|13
TGTGCCTGGAGGAGAAGTGTAGATGAAAAACTGTTTTTT
CAWRRSVDEKLFF
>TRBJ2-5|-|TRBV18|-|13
TGTGCCAGCTCAACAGGGTTCCAAGAGACCCAGTACTTC
CASSTGFQETQYF
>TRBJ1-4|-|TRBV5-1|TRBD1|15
TGCGCCAGCAGCTTGTCACAGGGGACTAATGAAAAACTGTTTTTT
CASSLSQGTNEKLFF
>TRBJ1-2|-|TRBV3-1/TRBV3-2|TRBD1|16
TGTGCCAGCAGCCAAGATCTCCCGGACAGGGCCGGCGGCTACACCTTC
CASSQDLPDRAGGYTF
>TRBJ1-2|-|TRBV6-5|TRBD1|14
TGTGCCAGCAGCCGCACAGGGGGCCTCTATGGCTACACCTTC
CASSRTGGLYGYTF
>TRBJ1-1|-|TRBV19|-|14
TGTGCCAGTAGTATACAGGGCAGTCCCACTGAAGCTTTCTTT
CASSIQGSPTEAFF
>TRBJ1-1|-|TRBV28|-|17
TGTGCCAGCAGTTTACTCCCGACGTTGGCGGGGAGGACTGAAGCTTTCTTT
CASSLLPTLAGRTEAFF
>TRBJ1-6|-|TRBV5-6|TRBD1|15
TGTGCCAGCAGAACGGACAGGGCCTATAATTCACCCCTCCACTTT
CASRTDRAYNSPLHF
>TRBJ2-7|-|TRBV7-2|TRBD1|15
TGTGCCAGCAGTTTGACAGGGGGCTTGGATTACGAGCAGTACTTC
CASSLTGGLDYEQYF
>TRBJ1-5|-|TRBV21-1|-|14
TGTGCCAGCACCAAGGGAAGGACTCATCAGCCCCAGCATTTT
CASTKGRTHQPQHF
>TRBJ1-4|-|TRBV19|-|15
TGTGCCAGTAGTATAGCGGGCGGGAGGAGTGAAAAACTGTTTTTT
CASSIAGGRSEKLFF
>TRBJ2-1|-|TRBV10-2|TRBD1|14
TGCGCCAGCAGCACCCGGGACAGGGACAATGAGCAGTTCTTC
CASSTRDRDNEQFF
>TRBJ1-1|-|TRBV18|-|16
TGTGCCAGCTCACCACCGGGGACAACCGCGCCCCTTTTAGCTTTCTTT
CASSPPGTTAPLLAFF
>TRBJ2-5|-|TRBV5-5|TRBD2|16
TGTGCCAGCAGCCCTAGGGTGCTAGCGGGGGGGGAGACCCAGTACTTC
CASSPRVLAGGETQYF
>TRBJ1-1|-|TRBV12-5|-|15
TGTGCTAGTGGTTTGTTGGATGCAGGGCGAACTGAAGCTTTCTTT
CASGLLDAGRTEAFF
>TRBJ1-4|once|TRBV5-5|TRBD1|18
TGTGCCAGCAGCTTGTGGCCCTCTGACAGGGGAACTAATGAAAAACTGTTTTTT
CASSLWPSDRGTNEKLFF
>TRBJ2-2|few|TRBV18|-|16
TGTGCCAGCTCACTAGCGGCGGGTTCGAACACCGGGGAGCTGTTTTTT
CASSLAAGSNTGELFF
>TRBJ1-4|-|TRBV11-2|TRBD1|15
TGTGCCAGCAGCTTAAGAAGGCAGGGGGATGAAAAACTGTTTTTT
CASSLRRQGDEKLFF
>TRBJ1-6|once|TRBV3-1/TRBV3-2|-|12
TGTGCCAGCAGACAGGGAATTTCACCCCTCCACTTT
CASRQGISPLHF
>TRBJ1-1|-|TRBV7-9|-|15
TGTGCCAGCAGCCCCCACGGGGTTCGGAACACTGAAGCTTTCTTT
CASSPHGVRNTEAFF
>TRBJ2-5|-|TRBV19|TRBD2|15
TGTGCCAGTAGTAATCTAGGACTAGTTGAGGAGACCCAGTACTTC
CASSNLGLVEETQYF